This passage covers 21 T cell receptor beta chains from one sample sequenced in a study of Ad26.COV2.S vaccination and SARS-CoV-2 variants. Sequenced by immunoSEQ multiplex PCR; TCRdb stores in-frame clones only, minus some. The sample lists some 180,000 clones; around 85% were seen once. The sample in question was peripheral blood, obtained after recovery from COVID-19. The receptors were sampled from a human donor who had recovered from COVID-19.

The DNA for the CDR3 is TGTGCCATCGGAGGGGCAATTGAGAACAAGAGCTCCTATAATTCACCCCTCCACTTT. Its protein product is CAIGGAIENKSSYNSPLHF. V usage is TRBV10-3 and J usage is TRBJ1-6; D is possibly TRBD1 (5 bases). Germline assignment: CDR1 ENHRY and CDR2 SYGVKD. This CDR3 has 19 amino acids. Trimming took 8 bases from V and 0 from J, leaving 23 bases between them.

The chain recombines TRBV5-6 with TRBJ1-1; 7 bases line up with TRBD1. Losses at the gene ends were 7 bases for V and 7 bases for J; bases not matched to a gene: 10. The CDR3 covers 13 residues. Germline values: CDR1 SGHDT, CDR2 YYEEEE. The DNA for the CDR3 is TGTGCCAGCTTCCCAGGGGGGGCCGGTGAAGCTTTCTTT. This sequence encodes CASFPGGAGEAFF.

This clone was detected a few times. CDR3 coding DNA: TGTGCCAGCAGTTGGCAGGGGTATCAGCCCCAGCATTTT. It translates to CASSWQGYQPQHF. The chain has TRBV12-3 or TRBV12-4 and TRBJ1-5, with D perhaps TRBD1 (6 bases). The V gene lost 4 bases and the J gene lost 5 bases, with 9 bases spanning the gap. There are 13 residues in the CDR3.

This rearrangement joins TRBV6-5 to TRBJ1-5; 7 bases fit TRBD1. The CDR3 is made up of 14 amino acids. V gave up 2 bases and J gave up 4 bases; unmatched junction bases: 2. Germline V gene sequence: CDR1 MNHEY, CDR2 SVGAGI. The CDR3 DNA follows: TGTGCCAGCAGTTACCAGGGGGGTAATCAGCCCCAGCATTTT. It encodes CASSYQGGNQPQHF.

The genes are TRBV20-1 and TRBJ2-3, with D unclear. With 6 bases removed from V and 6 bases from J, the gap between germline ends came to 19 bases. The length of the CDR3 is 14 residues. Germline V gene data show CDR1 as DFQATT and CDR2 as SNEGSKA (reference sequence). The CDR3 reads CSASGPPFQDTQYF. The CDR3, as DNA: TGCAGTGCAAGTGGACCGCCATTTCAGGATACGCAGTATTTT.

This rearrangement joins TRBV19 to TRBJ2-5; D is ambiguous. Between the trimmed V and J ends, which lost 1 base and 0 bases, there was a span of 9 bases. Looked up from germline, CDR1 is LNHDA and CDR2 is SQIVND (reference sequence). The CDR3 has 15 residues. The DNA for the CDR3 is TGTGCCAGTAGTATAGCGGGTCTGTACCAAGAGACCCAGTACTTC. It encodes CASSIAGLYQETQYF.

V usage is TRBV27 and J usage is TRBJ1-1; maybe TRBD1 (5 bases). V shed 4 bases and J shed 6 bases, with 9 bases lying between them. CDR3 length: 12 residues. The germline V gene has CDR1 MNHEY and CDR2 SMNVEV (reference sequence). This chain's CDR3 is CASSSGGSEAFF. CDR3 nucleotide sequence: TGTGCCAGCAGTTCTGGGGGGTCTGAAGCTTTCTTT.

The rearrangement links TRBV27 to TRBJ2-1; D gene ambiguous. The V end was cut by 0 bases, the J end by 2 bases, with 2 bases between. Germline V gene sequence: CDR1 MNHEY, CDR2 SMNVEV (reference sequence). This CDR3 is built from 13 residues. The CDR3 loop reads CASSLSAYNEQFF. As DNA, the CDR3 is TGTGCCAGCAGTTTATCAGCCTACAATGAGCAGTTCTTC.

This rearrangement joins TRBV30 to TRBJ1-1; D not certain. The CDR3 loop spans 14 amino acids. The V gene's germline CDR1 is GTSNPN and CDR2 SVGIG (reference sequence). The V gene lost 4 bases and the J gene lost 1 base, with 13 bases spanning the gap. CDR3: CAWNARLTNTEAFF. CDR3 nucleotides: TGTGCCTGGAACGCCAGGCTCACGAACACTGAAGCTTTCTTT.

The rearrangement links TRBV7-3 to TRBJ2-1; D unresolved. The germline V and J ends were trimmed by 5 bases and 5 bases, with 4 bases remaining between them. This CDR3 region has 11 residues. In germline, CDR1 is SGHTA, CDR2 FQGTGA. The CDR3 DNA reads as TGTGCCAGCAGCCACGACAATGAGCAGTTCTTC. This encodes CASSHDNEQFF.

The chain couples TRBV6-5 to TRBJ2-3, with 7 bases lining up with TRBD2. Trimming cost V 4 bases and J 0 bases; bases outside gene matches: 1. The CDR3 is 14 amino acids. Germline V gene lookup returns CDR1 MNHEY and CDR2 SVGAGI. The CDR3 coding sequence is TGTGCCAGCAGTTTTAGCGGGAGCACAGATACGCAGTATTTT. Translating it yields CASSFSGSTDTQYF.

V is TRBV6-5 and J is TRBJ2-1; D is unclear. The CDR3 is 15 amino acids. Germline V gene sequence: CDR1 MNHEY, CDR2 SVGAGI. V shed 1 base and J shed 1 base, with 8 bases lying between them. CDR3 residues: CASSYWEGSYNEQFF. The CDR3 nucleotides are TGTGCCAGCAGTTACTGGGAAGGGTCCTACAATGAGCAGTTCTTC.

The chain employs TRBV5-6 and TRBJ1-2, with 7 bases lining up with TRBD1. Germline CDR1 is SGHDT and CDR2 is YYEEEE. V dropped 4 bases and J dropped 7; count of bases not matched to a gene: 13. The CDR3 consists of 15 residues. CDR3 in amino acids: CASSGTGQPFGGYTF. Written as DNA, the CDR3 is TGTGCCAGCAGCGGGACGGGACAGCCATTTGGTGGCTACACCTTC.

This clone was detected a few times. This specimen includes other DNA sequences encoding the same CDR3. This rearrangement joins TRBV3-1 (or the pseudogene TRBV3-2) to TRBJ1-2; D unresolved. V gave up 1 base and J gave up 1 base, with 7 bases separating them. Germline loops: CDR1 LGHDT, CDR2 YNNKEL (reference sequence). This CDR3 region has 14 residues. The CDR3: CASSQGTVNYGYTF. CDR3 DNA: TGTGCCAGCAGCCAAGGTACAGTTAACTATGGCTACACCTTC.

V is TRBV6-5 and J is TRBJ2-5; D is unresolved. The V end was cut by 4 bases, the J end by 3 bases, with 12 bases between. This CDR3 region has 14 residues. Germline CDR1 is MNHEY and CDR2 is SVGAGI. The CDR3 region has the DNA TGTGCCAGCAGTTCCTTGGGTATCGAAGAGACCCAGTACTTC. It codes for CASSSLGIEETQYF.

The genes are TRBV6-5 and TRBJ1-3; no definite D call. Per the germline V gene, CDR1 is MNHEY and CDR2 is SVGAGI. CDR3 size: 15 residues. With 2 bases removed from V and 2 bases from J, the gap between germline ends came to 10 bases. CDR3 in amino acids: CASSYGRNAGNTIYF. CDR3 DNA: TGTGCCAGCAGTTACGGGAGGAACGCTGGAAACACCATATATTTT.

The chain employs TRBV7-8 and TRBJ1-6, with D possibly matching TRBD1 (5 bases). Germline V gene sequence: CDR1 SGHVS, CDR2 FQNEAQ. The CDR3 runs 15 residues. V lost 3 bases to trimming and J lost 5 bases, with 11 bases between them. Written as DNA, the CDR3 is TGTGCCAGCAGCTTCAAGGGACCAGATAATTCACCCCTCCACTTT. Its protein is CASSFKGPDNSPLHF.

The chain joins TRBV9 to TRBJ2-2; no definite D call. V lost 0 bases and J lost 6, with 12 bases in between. The CDR3 loop spans 15 amino acids. Per germline, CDR1 SGDLS and CDR2 YYNGEE. The CDR3 sequence: CASSVGQAKAGELFF. The DNA for the CDR3 is TGTGCCAGCAGCGTAGGTCAGGCCAAGGCCGGGGAGCTGTTTTTT.

V usage is TRBV5-6 and J usage is TRBJ2-7; D might be TRBD2 (5 bases). Trimming left V 3 bases short and J 7 bases short, with 14 bases between. The CDR3 contains 13 residues. Germline CDR1 reads SGHDT; CDR2 reads YYEEEE. The chain's CDR3 is CASSSLTPGEQYF. The CDR3 DNA follows: TGTGCCAGCAGCTCATTAACCCCGGGGGAGCAGTACTTC. The variable domain in full, completed from reference TRBV5-6 and TRBJ2-7, reads DAGVTQSPTHLIKTRGQQVTLRCSPKSGHDTVSWYQQALGQGPQFIFQYYEEEERQRGNFPDRFSGHQFPNYSSELNVNALLLGDSALYLCASSSLTPGEQYFGPGTRLTVT.

The chain carries TRBV11-1 and TRBJ2-7, with 7 bases lining up with TRBD1. CDR3 length: 15 residues. Germline trimming cut 1 base from V and 6 bases from J; bases unmatched to any gene: 9. Germline CDR1 is SGHAT and CDR2 is FQDESV (reference sequence). As DNA, the CDR3 is TGTGCCAGCAGCTTAGGAAGGGACAGCCGGGGCGAGCAGTACTTC. Residues: CASSLGRDSRGEQYF.

The rearrangement joins TRBV3-1 (or the pseudogene TRBV3-2) to TRBJ2-7; 10 bases fit TRBD2. The length of the CDR3 is 15 residues. From germline, CDR1 is LGHDT and CDR2 YNNKEL (reference sequence). Germline trimming cut 0 bases from V and 4 bases from J; bases unmatched to any gene: 3. The CDR3 here is CASSQELLAGYEQYF. CDR3 DNA: TGTGCCAGCAGCCAAGAGTTACTAGCGGGGTACGAGCAGTACTTC.